A selection of T cell receptor beta chains follows, all from one sample in a study of blood T cell repertoires in COVID-19. Some clones are missing from TCRdb's copy, which holds only in-frame ones; the method was immunoSEQ multiplex PCR. Counted here are 400,000 or so clones, less than 95% occurring once; the ten biggest clones make up approximately 0.65%. The sequencing input was PBMCs or T cells enriched from blood (not recorded which). These receptors were collected from a man between 18 and 35 years old who had recovered from COVID-19. Each CDR3 is given with its conserved first and last residue. A D gene is named only where the DNA matches it firmly. The listing skips clone size in some rows; elsewhere it reads once, few, many or a size class.

J gene,D gene,V gene,clone size,CDR3 protein,CDR3 DNA
TRBJ2-1,TRBD2,TRBV10-3,.,CATTSGGAMNEQFF,TGTGCCACCACTAGCGGGGGGGCCATGAATGAGCAGTTCTTC
TRBJ1-1,TRBD1,TRBV6-4,once,CASSSGQGEKAFF,TGTGCCAGCAGTTCGGGACAGGGGGAGAAAGCTTTCTTT
TRBJ2-1,TRBD2,TRBV30,few,CACSGFGDEQFF,TGTGCCTGTAGCGGGTTCGGCGATGAGCAGTTCTTC
TRBJ1-6,TRBD1,TRBV7-6,.,CASSLGTRGTGNSPLHF,TGTGCCAGCAGCTTAGGTACCCGCGGGACAGGGAATTCACCCCTCCACTTT
TRBJ1-5,.,TRBV27,.,CASSFAGQPQHF,TGTGCCAGCAGTTTTGCGGGTCAGCCCCAGCATTTT
TRBJ2-7,TRBD1,TRBV3-1/TRBV3-2,once,CASSQRGQPTYEQYF,TGTGCCAGCAGCCAACGGGGACAGCCGACCTACGAGCAGTACTTC
TRBJ2-1,.,TRBV18,.,CASSPLKDSYPNEQFF,TGTGCCAGCTCACCACTCAAGGACAGCTACCCCAATGAGCAGTTCTTC
TRBJ1-1,.,TRBV7-3,.,CASSLMAGLGTEAFF,TGTGCCAGCAGCTTAATGGCAGGGTTGGGTACTGAAGCTTTCTTT
TRBJ2-3,TRBD2,TRBV7-3,.,CASSSSGGSTDTQYF,TGTGCCAGCAGCTCTAGCGGGGGGAGCACAGATACGCAGTATTTT
TRBJ2-1,.,TRBV6-5,.,CASSYYQGTEQFF,TGTGCCAGCAGTTATTACCAGGGAACTGAGCAGTTCTTC
TRBJ2-1,.,TRBV19,.,CASSIVEGGEQFF,TGTGCCAGTAGTATCGTGGAGGGTGGTGAGCAGTTCTTC
TRBJ2-7,TRBD1,TRBV30,.,CAWSTGTGSYEQYF,TGTGCCTGGAGTACCGGGACAGGCTCCTACGAGCAGTACTTC
TRBJ1-5,.,TRBV12-5,.,CASGFGGPGQPQHF,TGTGCTAGTGGTTTCGGCGGGCCGGGTCAGCCCCAGCATTTT